This TCR beta chain comes out of a study of beta chain features in type 1 diabetes. This clone turned up a few times. What it recognizes is unknown. Trimming left V 1 base short and J 1 base short, with 8 bases between. Germline-derived CDR1 and CDR2 are SGHRS and YFSETQ. The CDR3 covers 14 residues. Study outcomes and limitations: Researchers report that Type 1 diabetes patients had moderately but significantly shorter TCRB CDR3s across all four CD4+ subsets.

The isolated RNA, all of it, was reverse transcribed, so expressed TCRB transcripts were what got sequenced. Here immunoSEQ multiplex PCR was the method, and the copy in TCRdb shows in-frame clones only, minus some. The sample holds 680,000 or so clones, about an eighth seen once. The V and J genes are TRBV5-1 and TRBJ2-5; D is possibly TRBD1 or TRBD2 (5 bases each). The specimen sequenced was naive CD4+ T cells from blood. This clonotype was sampled from a man aged 18-30 years with type 1 diabetes. The DNA for the CDR3 is TGCGCCAGCAGCTTGTGGGGGTCCCAAGAGACCCAGTACTTC. Amino acids: CASSLWGSQETQYF.